Below, 27 T cell receptor beta chains from the same sample are listed, as sequenced in a study of blood T cell repertoires in COVID-19. Here immunoSEQ multiplex PCR was the method, and the copy in TCRdb shows in-frame clones only, minus some. The sample lists tens of thousands of clones, 75% to 85% occurring once. The sequenced sample consisted of peripheral blood. The receptors stem from a human donor in a cohort sampled during active COVID-19.

The J gene is TRBJ1-1, the V gene TRBV6-5; TRBD1 matches 9 bases. CDR1 is MNHEY, CDR2 SVGAGI, per germline. The ends lost 6 bases at V and 5 bases at J; junction bases unmatched: 7. The CDR3 runs to 14 residues. Here the CDR3 reads CASRRDRVSTEAFF. For the CDR3, the DNA is TGTGCCAGCAGAAGGGACAGGGTGTCGACTGAAGCTTTCTTT.

The V gene is TRBV27, the J gene TRBJ1-2; no reliable D call. This CDR3 has 14 amino acids. CDR1 is MNHEY, CDR2 SMNVEV, per germline (reference sequence). V was clipped by 0 bases and J by 8 bases, with 13 bases between them. The CDR3 loop is CASSLSRRGRGYTF. The CDR3 coding sequence is TGTGCCAGCAGTTTATCGAGGCGCGGCCGGGGCTACACCTTC.

The genes are TRBV5-1 and TRBJ1-1; 9 positions agree with TRBD1. The CDR3 has 13 residues. V dropped 5 bases and J dropped 2; count of bases not matched to a gene: 1. The V gene's germline CDR1 is SGHRS and CDR2 YFSETQ. CDR3 loop: CASRTGGNTEAFF. The DNA for the CDR3 is TGCGCCAGCAGAACAGGGGGCAACACTGAAGCTTTCTTT.

The table lists this clone with a few counts. The chain is built from TRBV2 and TRBJ2-7, with 9 positions matching TRBD2. This CDR3 region has 12 residues. Germline V gene sequence: CDR1 SNHLY, CDR2 FYNNEI. V lost 10 bases and J lost 4; bases outside the gene matches: 5. CDR3 nucleotide sequence: TGTGCCACCGCGACTAGCGGTTACGAGCAGTACTTC. Amino acids: CATATSGYEQYF.

The rearrangement uses TRBV28 and TRBJ1-6; 7 bases are shared with TRBD1. Germline assignment: CDR1 MDHEN and CDR2 SYDVKM. This CDR3 has 13 residues. J lost 9 bases, V lost 10 bases, and 9 bases had no gene match. The CDR3 is CATLGQGGSPLHF. DNA of the CDR3: TGTGCCACCTTAGGTCAGGGGGGTTCACCCCTCCACTTT. The full variable domain, rest sourced from reference TRBV28 and TRBJ1-6, is DVKVTQSSRYLVKRTGEKVFLECVQDMDHENMFWYRQDPGLGLRLIYFSYDVKMKEKGDIPEGYSVSREKKERFSLILESASTNQTSMYLCATLGQGGSPLHFGNGTRLTVT.

The DNA for the CDR3 is TGTGCCAGCAGCCAAGATATGTTTCGGGCTAGCGGGAGGGGGACCCAGTACTTC. This translates into CASSQDMFRASGRGTQYF. J is TRBJ2-5 and V is TRBV3-1 (or the pseudogene TRBV3-2); 12 bases are a match to TRBD2. Germline CDR1 and CDR2: LGHDT and YNNKEL (reference sequence). The CDR3 loop spans 18 amino acids. After removal of 0 bases from V and 7 bases from J, the junction contained 12 bases not matched to a gene.

CDR3 sequence: CAWKGGHSYEQYF. As DNA, the CDR3 is TGTGCCTGGAAGGGGGGGCACTCCTACGAGCAGTACTTC. The rearrangement joins TRBV30 to TRBJ2-7, with D maybe TRBD2 (7 bases). Trimming stripped 4 bases from V and 0 bases from J, with 10 bases between. The germline V gene encodes CDR1 GTSNPN and CDR2 SVGIG (reference sequence). The CDR3 has 13 residues.

The rearrangement uses TRBV14 and TRBJ1-1, with 9 bases lining up with TRBD1. Trimming cost V 4 bases and J 6 bases; bases outside gene matches: 9. CDR1 and CDR2 (germline): SGHDN, FVKESK. The CDR3 runs 15 residues. In DNA, the CDR3 is TGTGCCAGCAGCCGATACGGGACAGGGAAGGCTGAAGCTTTCTTT. It is translated as CASSRYGTGKAEAFF.

This chain connects TRBV3-1 (or the pseudogene TRBV3-2) to TRBJ1-1; TRBD1 might be the D (6 bases). The ends were cut back, 2 bases at V and 4 bases at J, with 14 bases in the middle. Germline CDR1 is LGHDT and CDR2 is YNNKEL (reference sequence). This CDR3 is built from 15 residues. In nucleotides, the CDR3 is TGTGCCAGCAGCCAACCGACACAGGGTCCCACTGAAGCTTTCTTT. It encodes CASSQPTQGPTEAFF.

The V and J genes are TRBV20-1 and TRBJ2-7; TRBD1 matches at 7 bases. The trim removed 3 bases at V and 3 bases at J, leaving 8 bases unmatched. The CDR3 spans 14 residues. CDR1 DFQATT and CDR2 SNEGSKA come from the germline V gene (reference sequence). Here the CDR3 DNA reads TGCAGTGCTAGTCACGCAGGGGGAAACTACGAGCAGTACTTC. As protein: CSASHAGGNYEQYF.

The chain uses TRBV7-9 and TRBJ2-2, with unresolved D. Germline V gives CDR1 SEHNR, CDR2 FQNEAQ (reference sequence). The CDR3 is made up of 14 amino acids. Trimming removed 4 bases from V and 5 bases from J, with 11 bases in between. DNA of the CDR3: TGTGCCAGCAGCTCCTATTGGGCGACCGGGGAGCTGTTTTTT. Residues: CASSSYWATGELFF.

The chain has TRBV27 and TRBJ2-1; D is ambiguous. Deletions cut 2 bases from V and 0 bases from J, with 11 bases between. The CDR3 is made up of 16 amino acids. Per the germline V gene, CDR1 is MNHEY and CDR2 is SMNVEV (reference sequence). The CDR3 spells CASSLNSRSSYNEQFF. CDR3 sequence (DNA): TGTGCCAGCAGTTTAAACTCCCGAAGCTCCTACAATGAGCAGTTCTTC.

V gene TRBV6-6 combines with J gene TRBJ2-2; D possibly corresponds to TRBD2 (5 bases). There are 14 residues in the CDR3. Germline V CDR1 and CDR2: MNHNY, SVGAGI (reference sequence). The V end was cut by 6 bases, the J end by 3 bases, with 11 bases between. This CDR3 is CASRAGEDTGELFF. The CDR3 region has the DNA TGTGCCAGCAGGGCGGGTGAGGACACCGGGGAGCTGTTTTTT.

The rearrangement joins TRBV25-1 to TRBJ2-2; 7 bases are a match to TRBD2. Trimming took 8 bases from V and 0 from J; bases not matched to a gene: 9. CDR1 and CDR2 from the germline V gene are MGHDK and SYGVNS. The CDR3 is 16 residues long. The CDR3 coding sequence is TGTGCCAGCCGGAGCGGGAAATTGTCGAACACCGGGGAGCTGTTTTTT. As protein: CASRSGKLSNTGELFF.

Comment on this clone: Germline and junction disagree at one end, which may indicate a read error. The chain has TRBV6-1 and TRBJ2-5; 8 positions match TRBD1. This CDR3 has 12 amino acids. Looked up from germline, CDR1 is MNHNS and CDR2 is SASEGT. CDR3 loop: CASSEVDRATNF. CDR3 DNA: TGTGCCAGCAGTGAGGTGGACAGGGCCACGAACTTC.

The rearrangement links TRBV10-3 to TRBJ1-4; D is possibly TRBD1 (5 bases). The CDR3 extends over 14 amino acids. In germline, CDR1 is ENHRY, CDR2 SYGVKD. V gave up 5 bases and J gave up 4 bases, with 11 bases separating them. CDR3 sequence reads: CAISRDYSNEKLFF. DNA of the CDR3: TGTGCCATCAGTCGGGACTATAGTAATGAAAAACTGTTTTTT.

V is TRBV18 and J is TRBJ2-7, with TRBD1 identical over 7 bases. Trimming removed 3 bases from V and 2 bases from J; junction bases left unmatched: 4. This CDR3 spans 14 amino acids. Germline CDR1 is KGHSH and CDR2 is LQKENI. Written as DNA, the CDR3 is TGTGCCAGCTCACCGCCGGGACAGCCCTACGAGCAGTACTTC. Residues: CASSPPGQPYEQYF.

The J gene is TRBJ1-6, the V gene TRBV5-1; D ambiguous. The CDR3 has 15 residues. Germline V gives CDR1 SGHRS, CDR2 YFSETQ. Trimming cost V 6 bases and J 0 bases, with 10 bases left between them. CDR3 region: CASKLRSSYNSPLHF. Written as DNA, the CDR3 is TGCGCCAGCAAGCTTAGGAGCTCCTATAATTCACCCCTCCACTTT. Full variable domain (remainder filled in from reference TRBV5-1 and TRBJ1-6): KAGVTQTPRYLIKTRGQQVTLSCSPISGHRSVSWYQQTPGQGLQFLFEYFSETQRNKGNFPGRFSGRQFSNSRSEMNVSTLELGDSALYLCASKLRSSYNSPLHFGNGTRLTVT.

The chain couples TRBV7-2 to TRBJ1-5; D unclear. Trimming cost V 2 bases and J 3 bases, with 11 bases left between them. CDR3 length: 15 amino acids. The V gene's germline CDR1 is SGHTA and CDR2 FQGNSA. The CDR3 here is CASSLIQLDNQPQHF. The CDR3 DNA follows: TGTGCCAGCAGCTTAATACAGTTAGACAATCAGCCCCAGCATTTT.

The chain employs TRBV5-1 and TRBJ2-5, with 10 nucleotides matching TRBD1. The J segment lost 3 bases and the V segment lost 4 bases, leaving 9 bases of the junction unmatched. Germline-derived CDR1 and CDR2 are SGHRS and YFSETQ. The CDR3 loop spans 16 amino acids. The CDR3 DNA sequence: TGCGCCAGCAGCGCTGGGACAGGGGTGAAGGAAGAGACCCAGTACTTC. Translating gives CASSAGTGVKEETQYF.

This chain links TRBV3-1 (or the pseudogene TRBV3-2) with TRBJ1-2, with TRBD1 identical over 8 bases. V was pared by 4 bases and J by 6 bases, with 7 bases of the junction left unmatched. The germline V gene encodes CDR1 LGHDT and CDR2 YNNKEL (reference sequence). The CDR3 totals 14 residues. CDR3 coding DNA: TGTGCCAGCAGCCTCGGACAGGGAACGGATGGCTACACCTTC. Translating gives CASSLGQGTDGYTF.

The CDR3 here is CASSPGTSRSYEQYF. The CDR3 nucleotides are TGTGCCAGCTCACCCGGGACTAGCCGGAGCTACGAGCAGTACTTC. The chain has TRBV18 and TRBJ2-7; 9 nucleotides agree with TRBD2. The junction had 6 bases not matched to a gene; V was cut back by 3 bases and J by 3 bases. The CDR3 runs to 15 residues. The V gene's germline CDR1 is KGHSH and CDR2 LQKENI.

The V and J genes are TRBV5-5 and TRBJ2-7; 9 nucleotides line up with TRBD2. Germline CDR1 and CDR2: SGHKS and YYEKEE (reference sequence). Losses at the gene ends were 4 bases for V and 2 bases for J; bases not matched to a gene: 13. The CDR3 is made up of 17 amino acids. The CDR3 bases are TGTGCCAGCAGCCCGCATACCTCCAGGACTAGCGCCTACGAGCAGTACTTC. Translating it yields CASSPHTSRTSAYEQYF.

This chain joins TRBV2 and TRBJ1-2, with D unclear. Per the germline V gene, CDR1 is SNHLY and CDR2 is FYNNEI. This CDR3 is built from 13 residues. Trimming shortened V by 2 bases and J by 6 bases, and 10 bases separated the two germline ends. CDR3 amino acids: CASSEMFGNGYTF. The DNA of the CDR3 is TGTGCCAGCAGTGAAATGTTCGGGAATGGCTACACCTTC. Complete variable domain (other parts from reference TRBV2 and TRBJ1-2): EPEVTQTPSHQVTQMGQEVILRCVPISNHLYFYWYRQILGQKVEFLVSFYNNEISEKSEIFDDQFSVERPDGSNFTLKIRSTKLEDSAMYFCASSEMFGNGYTFGSGTRLTVV.

V gene TRBV6-5 combines with J gene TRBJ2-7, with 10 bases that match TRBD2. This CDR3 region has 14 residues. The germline gives CDR1 MNHEY, CDR2 SVGAGI. J was trimmed by 3 bases and V by 6 bases; bases with no gene match: 5. CDR3 DNA: TGTGCCAGCAGGTCCGGACTAGCGGACTACGAGCAGTACTTC. Amino acid sequence: CASRSGLADYEQYF.

The CDR3 DNA is TGCGCCAGCAGCTCCCCCCCGGGGGAGGATACGCAGTATTTT. This codes for CASSSPPGEDTQYF. The rearrangement joins TRBV5-1 to TRBJ2-3; D is possibly TRBD2 (6 bases). CDR1 and CDR2 from the germline V gene are SGHRS and YFSETQ. With 3 bases removed from V and 6 bases from J, the gap between germline ends came to 14 bases. The CDR3 runs to 14 residues.

The J gene is TRBJ2-7, the V gene TRBV28, with TRBD1 identical over 10 bases. The CDR3 covers 12 residues. Germline CDR1 and CDR2: MDHEN and SYDVKM. The V gene end was trimmed by 7 bases and the J gene end by 12 bases; junction bases not matched to a gene: 9. This chain's CDR3 is CASTFGTGVWYF. CDR3 in DNA: TGTGCCAGCACTTTCGGGACAGGGGTGTGGTACTTC. The full variable domain, its missing parts supplied by reference TRBV28 and TRBJ2-7, is DVKVTQSSRYLVKRTGEKVFLECVQDMDHENMFWYRQDPGLGLRLIYFSYDVKMKEKGDIPEGYSVSREKKERFSLILESASTNQTSMYLCASTFGTGVWYFGPGTRLTVT.